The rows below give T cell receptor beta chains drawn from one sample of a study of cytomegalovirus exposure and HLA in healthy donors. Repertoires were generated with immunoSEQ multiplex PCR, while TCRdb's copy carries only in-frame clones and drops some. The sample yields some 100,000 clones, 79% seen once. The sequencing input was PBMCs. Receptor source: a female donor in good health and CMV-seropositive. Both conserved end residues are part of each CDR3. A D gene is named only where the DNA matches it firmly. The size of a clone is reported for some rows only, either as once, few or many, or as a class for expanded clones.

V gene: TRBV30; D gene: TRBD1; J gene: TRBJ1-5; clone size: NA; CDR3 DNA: TGTGCCTGGGGGACAGGTCTAGGTCAGCCCCAGCATTTT; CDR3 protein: CAWGTGLGQPQHF
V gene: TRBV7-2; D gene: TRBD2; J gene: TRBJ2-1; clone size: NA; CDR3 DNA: TGTGCCAGCAGCTTAGACAGTAGCGGGGGGGCATACAATGAGCAGTTCTTC; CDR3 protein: CASSLDSSGGAYNEQFF
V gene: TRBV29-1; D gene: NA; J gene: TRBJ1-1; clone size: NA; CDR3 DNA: TGCAGCGTGGAAACCGGGTTTCGGGAAGCTTTCTTT; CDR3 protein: CSVETGFREAFF
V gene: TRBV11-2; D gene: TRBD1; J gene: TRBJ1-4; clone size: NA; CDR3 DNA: TGTGCCAGCAGCCCGGGACAGGGGTCGGAAAAACTGTTTTTT; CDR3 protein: CASSPGQGSEKLFF
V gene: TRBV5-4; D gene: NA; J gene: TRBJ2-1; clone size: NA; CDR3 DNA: TGTGCCAGCAATGTAAGAGCGGTTAGCTCCTACAATGAGCAGTTCTTC; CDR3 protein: CASNVRAVSSYNEQFF
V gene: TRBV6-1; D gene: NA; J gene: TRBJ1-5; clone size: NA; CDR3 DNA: TGTGCCAGCGTTTTTCAAGAACTCAATCAGCCCCAGCATTTT; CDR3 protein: CASVFQELNQPQHF
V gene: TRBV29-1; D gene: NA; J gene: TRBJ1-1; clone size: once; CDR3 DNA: TGCAGCATTAGGGAGGTTGAAGCTTTCTTT; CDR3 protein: CSIREVEAFF
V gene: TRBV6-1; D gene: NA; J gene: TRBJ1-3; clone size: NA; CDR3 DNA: TGTGCCAGCAGTGTACAGGCCCCCATATATTTT; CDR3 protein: CASSVQAPIYF
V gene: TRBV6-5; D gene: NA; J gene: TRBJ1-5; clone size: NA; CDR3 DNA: TGTGCCAGCAGTTACCTACAGAATCAGCCCCAGCATTTT; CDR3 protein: CASSYLQNQPQHF
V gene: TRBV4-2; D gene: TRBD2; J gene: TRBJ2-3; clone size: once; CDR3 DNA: TGTGCCAGCAGCCAAGGAATAGCGGGGGGGCCGGGCACAGATACGCAGTATTTT; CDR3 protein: CASSQGIAGGPGTDTQYF
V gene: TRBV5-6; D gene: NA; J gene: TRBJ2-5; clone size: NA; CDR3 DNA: TGTGCCAGCAGCTTCCCCAACCAAGAGACCCAGTACTTC; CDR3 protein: CASSFPNQETQYF
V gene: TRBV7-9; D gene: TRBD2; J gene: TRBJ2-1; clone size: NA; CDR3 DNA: TGTGCCAGCAGCCCTGGACTAGCGGGATGGGATGAGCAGTTCTTC; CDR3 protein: CASSPGLAGWDEQFF
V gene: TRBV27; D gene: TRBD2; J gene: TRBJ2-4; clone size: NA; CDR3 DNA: TGTGCCAGCAGCCCACGACTAGCGGGAGGGTCCAAAAACATTCAGTACTTC; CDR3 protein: CASSPRLAGGSKNIQYF
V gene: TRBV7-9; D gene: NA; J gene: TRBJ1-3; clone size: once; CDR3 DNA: TGTGCCAGCAGCCGCCCCGACGGGGAAAACACCATATATTTT; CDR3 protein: CASSRPDGENTIYF
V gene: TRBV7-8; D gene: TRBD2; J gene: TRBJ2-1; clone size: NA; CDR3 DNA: TGTGCCAGCAGCTTGTTGGCGGGGGGACTAAGAGAGCAGTTCTTC; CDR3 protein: CASSLLAGGLREQFF
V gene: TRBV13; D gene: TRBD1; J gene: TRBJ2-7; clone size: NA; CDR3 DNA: TGTGCCAGCAGCTTAGGGGCAGGGGGCTACGAGCAGTACTTC; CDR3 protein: CASSLGAGGYEQYF
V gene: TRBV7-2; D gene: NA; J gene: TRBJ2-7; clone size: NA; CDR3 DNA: TGTGCCAGCAGCCCCGACAGGAACTCCTACGAGCAGTACTTC; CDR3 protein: CASSPDRNSYEQYF
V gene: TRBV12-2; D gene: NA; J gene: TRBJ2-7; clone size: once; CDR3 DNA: TGTGCAAGTCGCTTAAGTACAGGTGACTTCTACGAGCAGTACTTC; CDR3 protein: CASRLSTGDFYEQYF
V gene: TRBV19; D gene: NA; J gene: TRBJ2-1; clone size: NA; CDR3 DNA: TGTGCCAGTAGTATTGACCTAGGTTATGGATCTGAGCAGTTCTTC; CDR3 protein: CASSIDLGYGSEQFF
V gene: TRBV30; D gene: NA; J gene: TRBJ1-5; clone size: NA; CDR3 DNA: TGTGCCTGGAGTGTACAGGCGGGCAATCAGCCCCAGCATTTT; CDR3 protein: CAWSVQAGNQPQHF
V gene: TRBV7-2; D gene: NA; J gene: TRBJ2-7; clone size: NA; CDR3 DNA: TGTGCCAGCAGCAATACCCCGCGGCGGACTTATTACGAGCAGTACTTC; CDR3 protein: CASSNTPRRTYYEQYF
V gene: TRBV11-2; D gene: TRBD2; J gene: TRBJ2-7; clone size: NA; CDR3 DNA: TGTGCCAGCAGCTTCCGCGGGAGGGCCCCGGAGTACGAGCAGTACTTC; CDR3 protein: CASSFRGRAPEYEQYF
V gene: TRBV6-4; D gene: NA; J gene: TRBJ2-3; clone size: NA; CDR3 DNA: TGTGCCAGCAGTGACTCGCTTGTCCCGGGTACGCAGTATTTT; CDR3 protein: CASSDSLVPGTQYF
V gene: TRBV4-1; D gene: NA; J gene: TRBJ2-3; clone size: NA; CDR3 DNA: TGCGCCAGCAGCCCGGATCCCTACTACACAGATACGCAGTATTTT; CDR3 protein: CASSPDPYYTDTQYF